This paragraph reports one T cell receptor (beta chain). This clone's antigen is unknown. No base quality information exists; no much larger clone differs at one position. The trial excluded patients who had a history of autoimmune disease or who were on systemic immunosuppression. Peripheral blood for TCR sequencing was collected from all dose cohorts at baseline, on cycle 4 day 1, and on cycle 7 day 1. Samples came from an open-label, multicenter, first-in-human phase I dose-escalation trial of ivuxolimab. Adults with locally advanced or metastatic melanoma, renal cell carcinoma, hepatocellular carcinoma or head and neck squamous cell carcinoma were enrolled in the trial. Before TCR sequencing, CD4+ T cells and CD8+ T cells from peripheral blood were sorted into separate populations. For sequencing of the TCRbeta CDR3 region, genomic DNA was extracted from the sorted cells. TCRbeta CDR3 regions were sequenced using the immunoSEQ Assay. TCRdb obtained this table from immuneACCESS and retained in-frame rearrangements with V and J assigned. These tables miss some clones; where compared with another copy, unresolved V genes account for less than half of the shortfall, and the remainder is unexplained. A total of about 49,000 clones appear in this sample, about 85% of them only once. Roughly 20% of the sample belongs to the ten largest clones.

This specimen comes from a study of OX40 agonist ivuxolimab in advanced cancers. Study-wide context: Ivuxolimab was an agonistic, fully human IgG2 monoclonal antibody directed against OX40 (CD134), a costimulatory receptor. Intravenous ivuxolimab was administered to patients every 2 weeks at six dose levels: 0.01, 0.1, 0.3, 1.5, 3 and 10 mg/kg. Of the approximately 54 patients in dose escalation, about 20 had hepatocellular carcinoma, about 15 had melanoma, 9 had renal cell carcinoma and 9 had head and neck cancer. The dose-escalation cohort was 82.7% male with a mean age of approximately 60 years, ranging from roughly 23 to 90. Prior anti-PD-1, anti-PD-L1 or anti-CTLA-4 therapy was permitted, and checkpoint inhibitors had been received by more than 35% of dose-escalation patients. Three dose-escalation patients achieved partial responses, one with hepatocellular carcinoma and two with cutaneous melanoma. The point of sequencing TCRbeta in the periphery was to test whether ivuxolimab changed TCR sequence diversity and drove clonal T-cell expansion. The paper reports the monotherapy dose-escalation portion (N of about 47 patients) of the phase I ivuxolimab trial. Here is what the overall study found, with its caveats: After ivuxolimab, expanded clones were on average more numerous among CD8+ T cells than among CD4+ T cells. Which antigens the clonally expanded peripheral T cells were specific for was not determined. Low levels of normalized T-cell clonal expansion were also shown by some nonresponding patients. At doses from 0.1 to 3.0 mg/kg, clonal expansion was seen in both CD4+ and CD8+ blood T cells between baseline and week 6. Partial responders in the 0.1-3.0 mg/kg groups had among the lowest normalized peripheral clonal expansion, especially among CD8+ T cells.

The cysteine opens and the phenylalanine closes a CDR3 of 13 amino acids. Of the read, only the CDR3 DNA is kept; its 39 bases are in frame from base 1. Trimming takes 2 bases from V and 6 bases from J, and the germline ends sit 11 bases apart. CDR1 is given as MNHNY and CDR2 as SVGAGI, both from the germline V gene (reference sequence). This specimen consisted of CD4+ or CD8+ T cells sorted from blood, obtained in a trial of the OX40 agonist ivuxolimab. The chain couples TRBV6-6 to TRBJ2-7, with the D gene not confidently named. The sequence was obtained from an adult with an advanced solid tumor such as melanoma, head and neck, liver or kidney cancer. In nucleotide form, the sequence is TGTGCCAGCAGTTACACGGGTTTGGGCGAGCAGTACTTC. Its protein reads: CASSYTGLGEQYF.